This T cell receptor (beta chain) was captured by sequencing in a study of CD8+CD57+ T cells in acquired aplastic anemia. Study-wide context: Each DNA sample taken from sorted CD4+ and CD8+ cells came to around 3.4 ug on average.

V was trimmed by 1 base and J by 2 bases, leaving 4 bases between them. The CDR3 length is 13 residues. In germline, CDR1 is SGHVS, CDR2 FNYEAQ. Individuals selected for sequencing had exhibited CD8+CD57+ cell expansion on flow cytometry. Blood samples were obtained from patients who had received no prior therapy. Genomic DNA, the template, was used for profiling of the TCR beta VDJ and CDR3. TCRdb reprocessed the reads via MiXCR and lists one record per CDR3 protein. This table holds 100,000 to 150,000 distinct CDR3 sequences, about 40% found once. The source material was sorted CD4+, CD8+, or CD8+CD57+ T cells (not recorded which) from PBMCs. This receptor was identified in a human donor with aplastic anemia. The chain employs TRBV7-6 and TRBJ2-3; D not resolved. Here the CDR3 reads CASSLEPTDTQYF. In DNA, the CDR3 is TGTGCCAGCAGCTTAGAACCCACAGATACGCAGTATTTT.